The 29 T cell receptor beta chains below all came from one sample that was sequenced in a study of radiotherapy plus CTLA-4 blockade in lung cancer. Assay: immunoSEQ multiplex PCR; the TCRdb copy retains only in-frame clones and omits some. The sample yields around 70,000 clones, approximately 80% seen once. Sequenced here: peripheral blood, sampled from a patient treated with radiotherapy plus ipilimumab. These receptor sequences come from a human donor with non-small cell lung cancer who had a partial response to radiotherapy plus ipilimumab.

This chain uses TRBV28 with TRBJ1-1, with D hard to call. Trimming took 8 bases from V and 1 from J, leaving 8 bases between them. Germline assignment: CDR1 MDHEN and CDR2 SYDVKM. This CDR3 is 12 amino acids long. CDR3 nucleotides: TGTGCCAGCTCCCACGGGAACACTGAAGCTTTCTTT. Its protein product is CASSHGNTEAFF.

V and J are TRBV29-1 and TRBJ2-5; 8 nucleotides align to TRBD2. With V trimmed by 5 bases and J by 2 bases, 7 bases remained unmatched. Germline CDR1 and CDR2: SQVTM and ANQGSEA. This CDR3 region has 14 residues. In DNA, the CDR3 is TGCAGCGTTCGGGAGGGGCGCGGTCAAGAGACCCAGTACTTC. It encodes CSVREGRGQETQYF.

V usage is TRBV7-8 and J usage is TRBJ2-1, with 11 positions matching TRBD2. V dropped 1 base and J dropped 5; count of bases not matched to a gene: 1. This CDR3 comprises 15 residues. Germline V gene data show CDR1 as SGHVS and CDR2 as FQNEAQ. CDR3 nucleotide sequence: TGTGCCAGCAGCTTAGGACTAGCGGGGAACAATGAGCAGTTCTTC. The encoded protein is CASSLGLAGNNEQFF.

V is TRBV28 and J is TRBJ2-3; D unclear. CDR3 length equals 14 residues. Germline V gives CDR1 MDHEN, CDR2 SYDVKM. The ends were cut back, 3 bases at V and 2 bases at J, with 9 bases in the middle. The CDR3 DNA follows: TGTGCCAGCAGTTTCTCGAGTCCCACAGATACGCAGTATTTT. Translating gives CASSFSSPTDTQYF.

Regarding this clone: Different DNA sequences within this sample yield the same CDR3. V gene TRBV30 combines with J gene TRBJ1-2; TRBD1 might be the D (6 bases). This CDR3 is 13 amino acids long. Germline V gene data show CDR1 as GTSNPN and CDR2 as SVGIG (reference sequence). V was shortened by 3 bases and J by 3 bases, with 11 bases between the two germline ends. Written as DNA, the CDR3 is TGTGCCTGGAGCGAGGGACAAGACTATGGCTACACCTTC. This translates into CAWSEGQDYGYTF.

J is TRBJ1-1 and V is TRBV29-1, with 9 nucleotides matching TRBD1. This CDR3 comprises 12 residues. Trimming at V came to 7 bases and at J to 5 bases, leaving 5 bases not matched to a gene. Germline CDR1 and CDR2: SQVTM and ANQGSEA. CDR3 region: CSAADRGTEAFF. The CDR3 DNA reads as TGCAGCGCAGCCGACAGGGGGACTGAAGCTTTCTTT.

The rearrangement joins TRBV28 to TRBJ1-5, with D possibly matching TRBD1 (5 bases). CDR3 length equals 15 residues. V was pared by 2 bases and J by 2 bases, with 10 bases between. Germline CDR1 is MDHEN and CDR2 is SYDVKM. In DNA, the CDR3 is TGTGCCAGCAGTTTAAGGGGCTACGGCAATCAGCCCCAGCATTTT. Translated: CASSLRGYGNQPQHF.

This clone was detected only a few times. The rearrangement links TRBV5-1 to TRBJ2-7; weak D call: TRBD1 (6 bases). The V end was cut by 0 bases, the J end by 2 bases, with 9 bases between. Germline V gene lookup returns CDR1 SGHRS and CDR2 YFSETQ. The CDR3 is 14 amino acids. CDR3 amino acids: CASSLGRDTYEQYF. The DNA for the CDR3 is TGCGCCAGCAGCTTGGGCAGGGACACCTACGAGCAGTACTTC. Looking up the rest from reference TRBV5-1 and TRBJ2-7 gives the full variable domain: KAGVTQTPRYLIKTRGQQVTLSCSPISGHRSVSWYQQTPGQGLQFLFEYFSETQRNKGNFPGRFSGRQFSNSRSEMNVSTLELGDSALYLCASSLGRDTYEQYFGPGTRLTVT.

The CDR3 bases are TGTGCCAGCAGTCCCTTCGAAGGGGTTAGAGAGACCCAGTACTTC. Translating gives CASSPFEGVRETQYF. The rearrangement links TRBV25-1 to TRBJ2-5; D is possibly TRBD1 (5 bases). CDR1 MGHDK and CDR2 SYGVNS come from the germline V gene. Trimming removed 5 bases at V and 4 bases at J, with 17 bases between. The CDR3 is 15 residues long.

J is TRBJ1-5 and V is TRBV7-8; TRBD1 aligns across 7 bases. The CDR3 has 17 residues. CDR1 SGHVS and CDR2 FQNEAQ come from the germline V gene. V was pared by 5 bases and J by 0 bases, with 10 bases of the junction left unmatched. CDR3 coding DNA: TGTGCCAGCAGCCTCCGGGACAGAAGTTATAGCAATCAGCCCCAGCATTTT. It encodes CASSLRDRSYSNQPQHF.

The chain joins TRBV5-5 to TRBJ1-2; tentative D call: TRBD1 (6 bases). This CDR3 spans 12 amino acids. Per the germline V gene, CDR1 is SGHKS and CDR2 is YYEKEE (reference sequence). Trimming stripped 4 bases from V and 13 bases from J, with 17 bases between. CDR3 protein: CASSSRDQGSTF. Written as DNA, the CDR3 is TGTGCCAGCAGCAGTCGGGACCAGGGGTCCACCTTC.

The chain couples TRBV19 to TRBJ1-1; D is possibly TRBD1 (6 bases). The CDR3 length is 14 residues. Germline V gene lookup returns CDR1 LNHDA and CDR2 SQIVND (reference sequence). Trimming shortened V by 2 bases and J by 0 bases, and 7 bases separated the two germline ends. The CDR3 spells CASSIRQVNTEAFF. The CDR3 DNA is TGTGCCAGTAGTATAAGACAGGTGAACACTGAAGCTTTCTTT.

The chain combines TRBV21-1 with TRBJ2-7; the D call TRBD1 from the table was never checked on the DNA. TRBV21-1 has pseudogene status. The CDR3 covers 13 residues. CDR3 sequence (DNA): TGTGCCAGCCTTCCTACGTCTCCCGGGACAGGGGAATTC. It is translated as CASLPTSPGTGEF.

This chain connects TRBV6-1 to TRBJ1-2; no firm D call. Germline V gene lookup returns CDR1 MNHNS and CDR2 SASEGT. The CDR3 length is 13 residues. The ends were cut back, 1 base at V and 4 bases at J, with 7 bases in the middle. The CDR3 DNA is TGTGCCAGCAGTGAAGATCCAGGCTATGGCTACACCTTC. It is translated as CASSEDPGYGYTF.

The chain has TRBV11-2 and TRBJ1-5; no firm D call. V gave up 1 base and J gave up 2 bases, with 21 bases separating them. Germline V gives CDR1 SGHAT, CDR2 FQNNGV. The CDR3 extends over 19 amino acids. The CDR3 sequence: CASSLVWRKRHACNQPQHF. DNA of the CDR3: TGTGCCAGCAGCTTAGTGTGGCGCAAGAGGCACGCCTGCAATCAGCCCCAGCATTTT.

The chain uses TRBV5-4 and TRBJ2-5; possibly TRBD1 for D (5 bases). CDR1 is SGHNT, CDR2 YYREEE, per germline (reference sequence). CDR3 length: 13 amino acids. V lost 4 bases to trimming and J lost 1 base, with 8 bases between them. DNA of the CDR3: TGTGCCAGCAGCCCCGACAGCCAAGAGACCCAGTACTTC. This sequence encodes CASSPDSQETQYF. Full variable domain (missing parts from reference TRBV5-4 and TRBJ2-5): ETGVTQSPTHLIKTRGQQVTLRCSSQSGHNTVSWYQQALGQGPQFIFQYYREEENGRGNFPPRFSGLQFPNYSSELNVNALELDDSALYLCASSPDSQETQYFGPGTRLLVL.

The chain carries TRBV28 and TRBJ2-7, with 9 bases aligning to TRBD1. The germline gives CDR1 MDHEN, CDR2 SYDVKM. Trimming cost V 8 bases and J 0 bases; bases outside gene matches: 8. The CDR3 sequence is 15 residues long. CDR3 in DNA: TGTGCCAGCTGGCCCGGGACAGGGACCTCCTACGAGCAGTACTTC. Amino acid sequence: CASWPGTGTSYEQYF.

V gene TRBV21-1 combines with J gene TRBJ2-2; the table assigns TRBD1, which was not confirmed against the DNA. TRBV21-1 is labeled a pseudogene. The length of the CDR3 is 17 residues. The CDR3 DNA reads TGTGCCAGCAGCGTGAGGTCCGGGACAGAGAACACCGGGGAGCTGTTTTTT. It codes for CASSVRSGTENTGELFF.

The rearrangement joins TRBV7-8 to TRBJ2-1; D is ambiguous. This CDR3 has 14 residues. Trimming shortened V by 1 base and J by 2 bases, and 6 bases separated the two germline ends. The germline V gene encodes CDR1 SGHVS and CDR2 FQNEAQ. This CDR3 is CASSLGAPYNEQFF. CDR3 coding DNA: TGTGCCAGCAGCTTAGGGGCCCCCTACAATGAGCAGTTCTTC.

The chain links TRBV5-1 to TRBJ2-7; D may be TRBD1 (5 bases). The CDR3 runs to 14 residues. Germline V CDR1 and CDR2: SGHRS, YFSETQ. Trimming stripped 0 bases from V and 4 bases from J, with 11 bases between. The CDR3 spells CASSLDRGGYEQYF. The CDR3 nucleotides read TGCGCCAGCAGCTTGGATAGGGGCGGTTACGAGCAGTACTTC. The whole variable domain, filled in from reference TRBV5-1 and TRBJ2-7, reads KAGVTQTPRYLIKTRGQQVTLSCSPISGHRSVSWYQQTPGQGLQFLFEYFSETQRNKGNFPGRFSGRQFSNSRSEMNVSTLELGDSALYLCASSLDRGGYEQYFGPGTRLTVT.

The chain joins TRBV5-1 to TRBJ2-3, with 10 bases identical to TRBD1. The CDR3 is 14 amino acids. Germline V CDR1 and CDR2: SGHRS, YFSETQ. Trimming took 4 bases from V and 9 from J; bases not matched to a gene: 8. The CDR3 region is CASSRDRGSDTQYF. The CDR3 DNA reads TGCGCCAGCAGCCGGGACAGGGGCTCGGACACGCAGTATTTT. Full variable domain (rest looked up from reference TRBV5-1 and TRBJ2-3): KAGVTQTPRYLIKTRGQQVTLSCSPISGHRSVSWYQQTPGQGLQFLFEYFSETQRNKGNFPGRFSGRQFSNSRSEMNVSTLELGDSALYLCASSRDRGSDTQYFGPGTRLTVL.

This clone came up once. This CDR3 reads CASSEGQVYYNEQFF. The CDR3 DNA is TGTGCCAGCAGCGAGGGACAGGTATATTACAATGAGCAGTTCTTC. The J gene is TRBJ2-1, the V gene TRBV27, with 8 bases matching TRBD1. Trimming removed 6 bases from V and 4 bases from J; junction bases left unmatched: 8. The CDR3 loop spans 15 amino acids. Germline CDR1 and CDR2: MNHEY and SMNVEV (reference sequence).

This rearrangement joins TRBV2 to TRBJ2-5; the match to TRBD1 covers 8 bases. CDR3 length: 13 residues. Per germline, CDR1 SNHLY and CDR2 FYNNEI. With 4 bases clipped from V and 4 bases from J, the junction kept 2 bases outside the gene matches. The CDR3 DNA sequence: TGTGCCAGCAGTGGGACAGGGCGAGAGACCCAGTACTTC. It translates to CASSGTGRETQYF.

The J gene is TRBJ2-7, the V gene TRBV5-1; D unclear. Germline CDR1 SGHRS, CDR2 YFSETQ. Trimming stripped 4 bases from V and 2 bases from J, with 13 bases between. The CDR3 sequence is 14 residues long. Written as DNA, the CDR3 is TGCGCCAGCAGCCACCGGGTCGAAGCCTACGAGCAGTACTTC. Its protein is CASSHRVEAYEQYF.

J is TRBJ2-1 and V is TRBV27; 8 positions match TRBD1. J gave up 7 bases and V 5 bases, and 10 bases lay outside the gene matches. Germline V gene data show CDR1 as MNHEY and CDR2 as SMNVEV (reference sequence). The CDR3 is made up of 15 amino acids. Written as DNA, the CDR3 is TGTGCCAGCAGTCCCCTCCGGGACAGGACGAATGAGCAGTTCTTC. Residues: CASSPLRDRTNEQFF.

Judged by abundance, this clone is medium-sized. The chain is built from TRBV18 and TRBJ2-6; possible D gene TRBD2, 5 bases. Trimming took 3 bases from V and 0 from J, leaving 12 bases between them. CDR3 length: 17 residues. CDR1 and CDR2 (germline): KGHSH, LQKENI. The CDR3 region has the DNA TGTGCCAGCTCACCGAGGTCCGGGAACTCTGGGGCCAACGTCCTGACTTTC. Translation gives CASSPRSGNSGANVLTF.

The V and J genes are TRBV12-5 and TRBJ2-7; 8 bases fit TRBD1. V was pared by 6 bases and J by 6 bases, with 7 bases of the junction left unmatched. Germline assignment: CDR1 LGHNT and CDR2 FRNRAP. This CDR3 contains 13 residues. CDR3 residues: CASGLDRGLEQYF. Written as DNA, the CDR3 is TGTGCTAGTGGCCTCGACAGGGGACTCGAGCAGTACTTC.

CDR3 in amino acids: CASTLSGYNEQFF. The CDR3 DNA is TGTGCCAGCACCCTCAGCGGCTACAATGAGCAGTTCTTC. The J gene is TRBJ2-1, the V gene TRBV11-2; D may be TRBD2 (5 bases). Germline CDR1 is SGHAT and CDR2 is FQNNGV. This CDR3 is 13 amino acids long. Trimming cost V 7 bases and J 3 bases, with 10 bases left between them.

The chain carries TRBV2 and TRBJ1-1; 7 nucleotides agree with TRBD1. With V trimmed by 2 bases and J by 4 bases, 1 base remained unmatched. CDR3 length equals 13 residues. CDR1 is SNHLY and CDR2 is FYNNEI in the germline V gene. The CDR3 DNA sequence: TGTGCCAGCAGTGAAACAGGGGCCACTGAAGCTTTCTTT. Protein sequence: CASSETGATEAFF. Full variable domain (remainder filled in from reference TRBV2 and TRBJ1-1): EPEVTQTPSHQVTQMGQEVILRCVPISNHLYFYWYRQILGQKVEFLVSFYNNEISEKSEIFDDQFSVERPDGSNFTLKIRSTKLEDSAMYFCASSETGATEAFFGQGTRLTVV.